A single T cell receptor beta chain is shown here with its context. Through a sample-barcoded 5' primer and a J-beta primer mix, a second PCR was run for 7 to 11 cycles. TCRdb reanalysed the 5' RACE reads using MiXCR and keeps one entry per CDR3 protein. This sample carries about 900,000 distinct CDR3 sequences, around 49% of them seen once, and the ten largest clones take roughly 13%. The data belong to a study of blood T cells in healthy people across ages. The receptor was derived from a man in his thirties or forties in good health. The material sequenced was blood.

This CDR3 is CASSSPTGSDKNIQYF. DNA for the CDR3: TGTGCCAGCAGCAGCCCTACAGGGTCGGACAAAAACATTCAGTACTTC. The genes are TRBV7-9 and TRBJ2-4; TRBD1 might be the D (6 bases). Germline V gene lookup returns CDR1 SEHNR and CDR2 FQNEAQ (reference sequence). CDR3 length equals 16 residues. Trimming took off 5 bases at V and 3 bases at J, with 17 bases between the two ends.